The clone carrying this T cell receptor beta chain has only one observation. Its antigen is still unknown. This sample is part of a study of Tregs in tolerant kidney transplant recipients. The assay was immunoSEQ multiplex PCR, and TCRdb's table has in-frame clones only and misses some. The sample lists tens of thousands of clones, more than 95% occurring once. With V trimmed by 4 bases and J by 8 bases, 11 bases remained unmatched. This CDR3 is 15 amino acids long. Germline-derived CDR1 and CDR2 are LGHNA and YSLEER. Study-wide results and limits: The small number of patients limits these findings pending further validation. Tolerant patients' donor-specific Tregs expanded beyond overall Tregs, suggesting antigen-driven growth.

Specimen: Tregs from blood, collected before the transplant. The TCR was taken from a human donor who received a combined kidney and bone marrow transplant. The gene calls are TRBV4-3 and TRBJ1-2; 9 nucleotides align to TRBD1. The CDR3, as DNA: TGCGCCAGCAGCCTTATACAGGGGGCGCTTGGCGGCTACACCTTC. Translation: CASSLIQGALGGYTF.